The 25 T cell receptor beta chains reported below all come from one sample, sequenced in a study of T cells in women clearing cervical HPV infection. Sequenced by immunoSEQ multiplex PCR; TCRdb stores in-frame clones only, minus some. This sample contains roughly 40,000 clones. The material sequenced was blood buffy coat. These receptors were taken from a woman between 18 and 70 years old with a cervical HPV16 infection that either progressed to CIN3+ or cleared (not recorded which).

A note on this clone: The read comes to an end 3 residues before the CDR3 does, leaving the germline J gene to fill in the end. The chain links TRBV6-1 to TRBJ2-5, with TRBD1 matching 8 bases. Germline V lookup: CDR1 MNHNS, CDR2 SASEGT. The CDR3 is 14 residues long. The V and J ends lost 3 bases and 4 bases, in that order; junction bases with no gene match: 4. The CDR3 DNA, read in part, is TGTGCCAGCAGTGATTTCAGGGGGCGAGAGACC. The encoded protein is CASSDFRGRET. The whole CDR3 is CASSDFRGRETQYF.

In the case of this clone: The CDR3 end lies 3 residues beyond the end of the read and is filled in from the germline J gene. V usage is TRBV5-1 and J usage is TRBJ1-1; possibly TRBD1 for D (5 bases). Germline-derived CDR1 and CDR2 are SGHRS and YFSETQ. V lost 0 bases, J lost 1 base, and 7 bases lay in between. The CDR3 runs to 14 residues. The sequenced part of the CDR3 DNA is TGCGCCAGCAGCTTGGGGGGCGCGAACACTGAA. It is translated as CASSLGGANTE. The full CDR3 protein reads CASSLGGANTEAFF.

Turning to this clone: The CDR3 goes on 3 residues after the read ends, and that part is filled in from the germline J gene. The chain joins TRBV29-1 to TRBJ1-2, with a tentative D call TRBD1 (6 bases). This CDR3 contains 13 residues. The germline V and J ends were trimmed by 7 bases and 0 bases, with 12 bases remaining between them. The germline V gene encodes CDR1 SQVTM and CDR2 ANQGSEA. The CDR3 is CSAATGANYGYTF. The CDR3 bases that were read are TGCAGCGCCGCGACAGGAGCTAACTATGGC.

In the case of this clone: The sequence runs out 3 residues before the end of the CDR3; the remainder is reconstructed from the germline J gene. The rearrangement uses TRBV28 and TRBJ2-4; tentative D call: TRBD2 (6 bases). Trimming took off 3 bases at V and 8 bases at J, with 17 bases between the two ends. Germline V CDR1 and CDR2: MDHEN, SYDVKM. CDR3 length: 15 amino acids. CDR3 DNA, as far as it was read: TGTGCCAGCAGTTTCACCGGGACGTCGGGGGACATT. It translates to CASSFTGTSGDI. The full CDR3 sequence reads CASSFTGTSGDIQYF. The full variable domain, its missing parts supplied by reference TRBV28 and TRBJ2-4, is DVKVTQSSRYLVKRTGEKVFLECVQDMDHENMFWYRQDPGLGLRLIYFSYDVKMKEKGDIPEGYSVSREKKERFSLILESASTNQTSMYLCASSFTGTSGDIQYFGAGTRLSVL.

Points on this clone: The read ends 3 residues shy of where the CDR3 ends; the end is completed using the germline J gene. This rearrangement joins TRBV4-1 to TRBJ1-2; possible D gene TRBD1, 5 bases. V was pared by 8 bases and J by 4 bases, with 14 bases between. There are 13 residues in the CDR3. Looked up from germline, CDR1 is MGHRA and CDR2 is YSYEKL. The DNA read from the CDR3 is TGCGCCAGCTCCCGAAGGGGAAGCTATGGC. Protein product: CASSRRGSYG. In full, the CDR3 is CASSRRGSYGYTF.

Partial CDR3 DNA: TGTGCCACCAGCAGAGATTCGGAGCCC. This sequence encodes CATSRDSEP. The entire CDR3 is CATSRDSEPQHF. The rearrangement links TRBV15 to TRBJ1-5, with D hard to call. The CDR3 extends 3 residues past the end of the read, so its final part is completed from the germline J gene. The germline gives CDR1 LNHNV, CDR2 YYDKDF (reference sequence). The CDR3 spans 12 residues. The V end lost 0 bases, the J end lost 8 bases, and 5 bases lay between the germline ends.

About this clone: The read stops 3 residues short of the end of the CDR3; the missing end is completed from the germline J gene. The V and J genes are TRBV18 and TRBJ2-3; TRBD1 might be the D (6 bases). V was clipped by 1 base and J by 1 base, with 9 bases between them. The germline V gene encodes CDR1 KGHSH and CDR2 LQKENI. The CDR3 is 15 amino acids. The part of the CDR3 DNA that was read is TGTGCCAGCTCACCACGGGCAGGGGGCACAGATACG. This codes for CASSPRAGGTDT. The full CDR3 protein reads CASSPRAGGTDTQYF.

On this clone: The CDR3 end falls 3 residues outside the read, so it is completed with the germline J gene. This sequence joins TRBV5-8 and TRBJ2-1; maybe TRBD1 (6 bases). V lost 3 bases, J lost 4 bases, and 14 bases lay in between. CDR1 is SGHTS and CDR2 is YDEGEE in the germline V gene. This CDR3 contains 15 residues. The sequenced part of the CDR3 DNA is TGTGCCAGCAGCTCCTCGGACAGCCCTTACAATGAG. Protein: CASSSSDSPYNE. The whole CDR3 is CASSSSDSPYNEQFF.

Note on this clone: The missing CDR3 end, 3 residues past where the read stops, is filled in from the germline J gene. The chain has TRBV19 and TRBJ2-1; 9 positions match TRBD2. This CDR3 has 15 amino acids. Losses at the gene ends were 7 bases for V and 3 bases for J; bases not matched to a gene: 7. Per the germline V gene, CDR1 is LNHDA and CDR2 is SQIVND (reference sequence). The covered CDR3 bases are TGTGCCAGTACCAGAGCGGGGGGATTCTACAATGAG. This gives the protein CASTRAGGFYNE. The full CDR3 sequence reads CASTRAGGFYNEQFF.

Remarks on this clone: The read ends 3 residues before the CDR3 terminus; that terminus is restored from the germline J gene. The genes are TRBV9 and TRBJ1-1, with 8 bases matching TRBD1. Germline V gene lookup returns CDR1 SGDLS and CDR2 YYNGEE. V shed 3 bases, J shed 0 bases, and the junction held 13 bases outside the gene matches. This CDR3 has 18 amino acids. The sequenced CDR3 bases are TGTGCCAGCAGCGCCGGACAGGGAGGTATAGGCCTGAACACTGAA. It is translated as CASSAGQGGIGLNTE. The entire CDR3 sequence reads CASSAGQGGIGLNTEAFF.

With respect to this clone: The read ends 3 residues early relative to the CDR3; the germline J gene fills the gap. J is TRBJ1-2 and V is TRBV20-1; D may be TRBD1 (5 bases). CDR1 DFQATT and CDR2 SNEGSKA come from the germline V gene (reference sequence). The CDR3 covers 13 residues. Trimming cost V 0 bases and J 4 bases, with 9 bases left between them. Partial CDR3 DNA: TGCAGTGCTAGAGATCAAACAGGCTATGGC. It encodes CSARDQTGYG. The whole CDR3 region reads CSARDQTGYGYTF.

A word on this clone: The read gets to within 3 residues of the CDR3 end, and the germline J gene fills in the rest. The chain couples TRBV14 to TRBJ2-4; 9 nucleotides agree with TRBD1. V lost 5 bases, J lost 7 bases, and 3 bases stayed unmatched. This CDR3 is 13 amino acids long. Germline CDR1 is SGHDN and CDR2 is FVKESK. The covered CDR3 bases are TGTGCCAGCAGCATTGGACAGGGGAACATT. Translation: CASSIGQGNI. The complete CDR3 protein is CASSIGQGNIQYF.

Concerning this clone: The read comes to an end 3 residues before the CDR3 does, leaving the germline J gene to fill in the end. V usage is TRBV5-5 and J usage is TRBJ1-1; tentatively, D is TRBD1 (5 bases). Trimming stripped 0 bases from V and 4 bases from J, with 10 bases between. Germline assignment: CDR1 SGHKS and CDR2 YYEKEE (reference sequence). This CDR3 comprises 14 residues. CDR3 in amino acids: CASSLVGVGTEAFF. CDR3 bases read: TGTGCCAGCAGCTTGGTAGGGGTCGGCACTGAA.

As concerns this clone: With the read ending 3 residues before the CDR3 end, the germline J gene is used to fill in that end. This rearrangement joins TRBV29-1 to TRBJ2-7; a weak D match, TRBD2 (6 bases). The germline CDR1 and CDR2 sequences are SQVTM and ANQGSEA. This CDR3 is 14 amino acids long. Trimming took off 2 bases at V and 5 bases at J, with 16 bases between the two ends. The CDR3: CSVELPGVTNEQYF. The CDR3 DNA, read in part, is TGCAGCGTTGAATTGCCGGGGGTTACCAACGAG.

A note on this clone: Sequencing ends 3 residues short of the CDR3 end; the germline J gene provides the rest. V usage is TRBV7-9 and J usage is TRBJ1-1; tentative D call: TRBD1 (5 bases). The CDR3 is 14 residues long. V lost 1 base and J lost 5, with 11 bases in between. Germline CDR1 and CDR2: SEHNR and FQNEAQ (reference sequence). The CDR3 here is CASSLGGVGTEAFF. The covered CDR3 bases are TGTGCCAGCAGCTTAGGGGGGGTAGGGACTGAA.

With regard to this clone: The read gets to within 3 residues of the CDR3 end, and the germline J gene fills in the rest. The rearrangement links TRBV19 to TRBJ1-6; 10 bases line up with TRBD1. V shed 6 bases, J shed 5 bases, and the junction held 4 bases outside the gene matches. CDR1 and CDR2 (germline): LNHDA, SQIVND (reference sequence). The length of the CDR3 is 15 residues. The DNA read from the CDR3 is TGTGCCAGTAGGGAGGGACAGGGGAATAATTCACCC. Translating gives CASREGQGNNSP. The entire CDR3 protein is CASREGQGNNSPLHF.

The sequenced part of the CDR3 DNA is TGTGCCAGCAGCTTAACACGGGGGGAATGGGAAAAA. Its translation is CASSLTRGEWEK. The whole CDR3 region reads CASSLTRGEWEKLFF. The rearrangement links TRBV11-2 to TRBJ1-4; D might be TRBD1 (5 bases). With the read ending 3 residues before the CDR3 end, the germline J gene is used to fill in that end. CDR3 size: 15 residues. V gave up 2 bases and J gave up 8 bases, with 15 bases separating them. Per germline, CDR1 SGHAT and CDR2 FQNNGV.

With respect to this clone: Read data end 3 residues before the CDR3 end; the end is taken from the germline J gene. V and J are TRBV19 and TRBJ1-2; 7 bases agree with TRBD1. The trim removed 6 bases at V and 3 bases at J, leaving 7 bases unmatched. There are 14 residues in the CDR3. CDR1 LNHDA and CDR2 SQIVND come from the germline V gene (reference sequence). CDR3 region: CASRLPGQYYGYTF. CDR3 DNA (partial): TGTGCCAGTAGGCTCCCGGGACAGTACTATGGC.

Details on this clone: The read ends 3 residues early relative to the CDR3; the germline J gene fills the gap. The chain carries TRBV20-1 and TRBJ1-2; the match to TRBD1 covers 9 bases. Germline V gene lookup returns CDR1 DFQATT and CDR2 SNEGSKA (reference sequence). V shed 5 bases and J 7 bases; nucleotides not matched to a gene: 8. This CDR3 has 13 residues. The sequenced CDR3 bases are TGCAGTGCTCACACAGGGGGCTTAAGTGGC. This sequence encodes CSAHTGGLSG. The whole CDR3 sequence reads CSAHTGGLSGYTF.

In regard to this clone: Sequencing ends 3 residues short of the CDR3 end; the germline J gene provides the rest. The chain employs TRBV5-4 and TRBJ1-1; D perhaps matches TRBD1 (5 bases). Germline lookup yields CDR1 SGHNT and CDR2 YYREEE (reference sequence). This CDR3 region has 13 residues. The CDR3 loop reads CASSLAAREEAFF. CDR3 DNA (partial): TGTGCCAGCAGCTTGGCCGCCAGGGAAGAA.

To note about this clone: The CDR3 extends 3 residues past the end of the read, so its final part is completed from the germline J gene. The chain couples TRBV5-6 to TRBJ1-1; 8 bases agree with TRBD1. CDR1 is SGHDT and CDR2 is YYEEEE in the germline V gene. This CDR3 comprises 13 residues. V shed 3 bases, J shed 7 bases, and the junction held 5 bases outside the gene matches. CDR3 amino acids: CASSWGQVGEAFF. Incomplete CDR3 DNA: TGTGCCAGCAGCTGGGGACAGGTGGGTGAA.

Remarks on this clone: The CDR3 goes on 3 residues after the read ends, and that part is filled in from the germline J gene. This chain connects TRBV7-9 to TRBJ2-3; either TRBD1 or TRBD2 may supply D (5 bases each). The germline V gene has CDR1 SEHNR and CDR2 FQNEAQ (reference sequence). This CDR3 region has 13 residues. The V gene lost 5 bases and the J gene lost 6 bases, with 12 bases spanning the gap. Partial CDR3 DNA: TGTGCCAGCAGCAAGGGGAGTGTGGATACG. Its protein is CASSKGSVDT. The CDR3 in its entirety is CASSKGSVDTQYF.

About this clone itself: The CDR3 is cut off 3 residues early in the read; its end comes from the germline J gene. J is TRBJ2-1 and V is TRBV6-1; 7 nucleotides match TRBD1. The CDR3 contains 12 residues. The V gene's germline CDR1 is MNHNS and CDR2 SASEGT. With V trimmed by 3 bases and J by 9 bases, 2 bases remained unmatched. The CDR3 spells CASSETGSEQFF. The sequenced part of the CDR3 DNA is TGTGCCAGCAGTGAGACAGGGAGTGAG.

In the case of this clone: A read error may produce the germline difference seen at one junction end. The sequence runs out 3 residues before the end of the CDR3; the remainder is reconstructed from the germline J gene. V is TRBV7-7 and J is TRBJ2-5, with 10 bases identical to TRBD1. This CDR3 contains 14 residues. The germline CDR1 and CDR2 sequences are SSHAT and FNYEAQ (reference sequence). The CDR3 sequence is CASSLGTGVETQYF. The DNA read from the CDR3 is TGTGCTAGCAGCTTAGGGACAGGGGTAGAGACC.

Note on this clone: The DNA ends 3 residues before the CDR3 does, and the rest of the CDR3 is filled in from the germline J gene. The genes are TRBV5-4 and TRBJ2-3; the match to TRBD2 covers 9 bases. V dropped 2 bases and J dropped 7; count of bases not matched to a gene: 2. This CDR3 is built from 13 residues. Germline values: CDR1 SGHNT, CDR2 YYREEE (reference sequence). The DNA read from the CDR3 is TGTGCCAGCAGCTTAGCGGGGGGACATACG. Protein product: CASSLAGGHT. The full CDR3 protein reads CASSLAGGHTQYF.